This is a list of T cell receptor beta chains from one sample in a study of blood T cell repertoires in COVID-19. Method: immunoSEQ multiplex PCR; TCRdb's copy keeps in-frame clones and lacks some. The data contain some 38,000 clones, 65% to 75% of them singletons. The specimen was peripheral blood. These receptors came from a man in his sixties or seventies with COVID-19, enrolled during active disease. Both conserved end residues are part of each CDR3. A D gene is named only where the DNA matches it firmly. Clone size is given for some rows only: seen once, a few or many times, or a class if the clone is expanded.

clone_size	j_call	d_call	v_call	cdr3_nt	cdr3_aa
few	TRBJ2-1	TRBD1	TRBV14	TGTGCCAGCAGCACACGGGACAGGGGGCCCTACAATGAGCAGTTCTTC	CASSTRDRGPYNEQFF
NA	TRBJ2-2	TRBD2	TRBV7-7	TGTGCTAGCAGCTCAGGGACTAGCGGGGGCCCGAACACCGGGGAGCTGTTTTTT	CASSSGTSGGPNTGELFF
NA	TRBJ1-2	TRBD1	TRBV4-1	TGCGCCAGCAGCCAAGAAGCGGGAGGGGGCGGCGGCTACACCTTC	CASSQEAGGGGGYTF
NA	TRBJ1-3	NA	TRBV5-4	TGTGCCAGTCGAAGCGAGGGGGGGAACACCATATATTTT	CASRSEGGNTIYF
NA	TRBJ1-5	TRBD1	TRBV3-1/TRBV3-2	TGTGCCAGCAGTGACAGGGGTTCAAGCAATCAGCCCCAGCATTTT	CASSDRGSSNQPQHF
NA	TRBJ1-4	NA	TRBV9	TGTGCCAGCAGCGTAGTCCCAGGGGAAAAACTGTTTTTT	CASSVVPGEKLFF
NA	TRBJ2-7	TRBD2	TRBV5-1	TGCGCCAGTCACTCAACGGGAGGCCCCCACGAGCAGTACTTC	CASHSTGGPHEQYF
NA	TRBJ2-4	TRBD2	TRBV6-4	TGTGCCAGCAGTGAGCCAGCTAGCGGGTCGAACATTCAGTACTTC	CASSEPASGSNIQYF
NA	TRBJ1-2	TRBD1	TRBV29-1	TGCAGCGTTGGGACAGGGAATAACTATGGCTACACCTTC	CSVGTGNNYGYTF
NA	TRBJ1-1	TRBD1	TRBV5-1	TGCGCCAGCAGCTTGACAGGGGGCAAGACTGACACTGAAGCTTTCTTT	CASSLTGGKTDTEAFF
NA	TRBJ2-3	NA	TRBV3-1/TRBV3-2	TGTGCCAGCAGCCAAGATCCCGTCCTACAGGGCTCAGATACGCAGTATTTT	CASSQDPVLQGSDTQYF
once	TRBJ2-1	NA	TRBV6-5	TGTGCCAGCAGACTAGCTTCCGAGCAGTTCTTC	CASRLASEQFF
many	TRBJ2-2	NA	TRBV19	TGTGCCAGTAAGACAGGTTATACCGGGGAGCTGTTTTTT	CASKTGYTGELFF
NA	TRBJ2-7	TRBD1	TRBV19	TGTGCCAGTAGTATAGGGTCCCGGACAGGGCGACACGAGCAGTACTTC	CASSIGSRTGRHEQYF
NA	TRBJ2-1	TRBD2	TRBV3-1/TRBV3-2	TGTGCCAGCAGCGAACCGGGACTAGTTATTGAGCAGTTCTTC	CASSEPGLVIEQFF
NA	TRBJ1-1	TRBD1	TRBV7-2	TGTGCCAGCATCAGATCACAGGGGAAGACTGAAGCTTTCTTT	CASIRSQGKTEAFF
few	TRBJ1-4	NA	TRBV5-5	TGTGCCAGCAGCTTGGAGGGACACCCAGGAGAAAAACTGTTTTTT	CASSLEGHPGEKLFF
NA	TRBJ1-1	TRBD1	TRBV19	TGTGCCAGTAGTATCTTCTGGACAGGGATGAACACTGAAGCTTTCTTT	CASSIFWTGMNTEAFF
NA	TRBJ1-2	NA	TRBV19	TGTGCCAGTAGTATCCTTGACAGGTTCTATGGCTACACCTTC	CASSILDRFYGYTF
few	TRBJ2-5	TRBD1	TRBV7-8	TGTGCCAGCAGCTTAAACAGGGGCTGGGAGACCCAGTACTTC	CASSLNRGWETQYF
NA	TRBJ2-7	TRBD1	TRBV18	TGTGCCAGCTTCCCGACAGGGGGCAACTACGAGCAGTACTTC	CASFPTGGNYEQYF
NA	TRBJ2-7	NA	TRBV7-9	TGTGCCAGCGCGGCGGAACCTTACGAGCAGTACTTC	CASAAEPYEQYF
NA	TRBJ2-2	TRBD1	TRBV6-5	TGTGCCAGCAGTTCCGACAGGGGTACCGGGGAGCTGTTTTTT	CASSSDRGTGELFF
NA	TRBJ2-3	NA	TRBV4-1	TGCGCCAGCAGCCAAGAGTCAAGCGGCCCAGATACGCAGTATTTT	CASSQESSGPDTQYF
NA	TRBJ2-5	TRBD2	TRBV27	TGTGCCAGCAGACGGGACTACCCGGGGGAGACCCAGTACTTC	CASRRDYPGETQYF
NA	TRBJ2-1	NA	TRBV7-3	TGTGCCAGCGGAGTCCGGCACGGTGAGCAGTTCTTC	CASGVRHGEQFF
NA	TRBJ2-5	NA	TRBV5-1	TGCGCCAGCAGCTTGGAACAGGGTGGTCTCCAAGAGACCCAGTACTTC	CASSLEQGGLQETQYF
NA	TRBJ2-3	NA	TRBV12-3/TRBV12-4	TGTGCCAGCACTTTCAGAGGCACGCAGTATTTT	CASTFRGTQYF
NA	TRBJ2-4	NA	TRBV28	TGTGCCAGCACTAGGGGCGGTGGGGCCAAAAACATTCAGTACTTC	CASTRGGGAKNIQYF
NA	TRBJ2-7	TRBD1	TRBV7-2	TGTGCCAGCAGCTGGGACAGGGCCTACGAGCAGTACTTC	CASSWDRAYEQYF
NA	TRBJ2-1	NA	TRBV4-1	TGCGCCAGCATGGGCGGGACCCGCTACAATGAGCAGTTCTTC	CASMGGTRYNEQFF
NA	TRBJ1-1	TRBD1	TRBV30	TGTGCCTGGAGCCCTGACAGGGGGCTGCGGACTGAAGCTTTCTTT	CAWSPDRGLRTEAFF
NA	TRBJ2-1	NA	TRBV6-2/TRBV6-3	TGTGCCAGCAGTCCAAACAGGGCAGGTGGTGAGCAGTTCTTC	CASSPNRAGGEQFF
NA	TRBJ2-3	NA	TRBV28	TGTGCCAGCAGTTCAAGGACTAGCACAGATACGCAGTATTTT	CASSSRTSTDTQYF
few	TRBJ2-3	TRBD2	TRBV3-1/TRBV3-2	TGTGCCAGCAGACTAGCGGGGGGTGATACGCAGTATTTT	CASRLAGGDTQYF
few	TRBJ1-5	NA	TRBV7-2	TGTGCCAGCAGCTTAGACTCAGGATCGAACAATCAGCCCCAGCATTTT	CASSLDSGSNNQPQHF
NA	TRBJ2-2	TRBD2	TRBV10-1	TGCGCCAGCAGTGAGTCCGGGAGGACGAACACCGGGGAGCTGTTTTTT	CASSESGRTNTGELFF
NA	TRBJ2-2	TRBD1	TRBV18	TGTGCCAGCTCACTTTCCGGGACAGCCCCCAAAGGAACCGGGGAGCTGTTTTTT	CASSLSGTAPKGTGELFF
NA	TRBJ1-3	TRBD1	TRBV6-6	TGTGCCAGCAGTGGATCAGACAGGGGTTGGTCTGGAAACACCATATATTTT	CASSGSDRGWSGNTIYF
NA	TRBJ1-6	NA	TRBV27	TGTGCCAGCTGGGGCAGGGGTATTACACCCCTCCACTTT	CASWGRGITPLHF
NA	TRBJ2-7	TRBD1	TRBV28	TGTGCCAGCAGTCTCCCCGACAGGGTCGAGCAGTACTTC	CASSLPDRVEQYF
NA	TRBJ1-5	NA	TRBV18	TGTGCCAGCTCACCAGGGGGGGGCCCCAATCAGCCCCAGCATTTT	CASSPGGGPNQPQHF
NA	TRBJ1-1	NA	TRBV19	TGTGCCAGTAGTATCCAGGGGTTGAAGAACACTGAAGCTTTCTTT	CASSIQGLKNTEAFF
NA	TRBJ1-6	TRBD1	TRBV2	TGTGCCAGCAGCGGCCGGGACAGGGGGAGATCACCCCTCCACTTT	CASSGRDRGRSPLHF
NA	TRBJ1-1	TRBD1	TRBV11-2	TGTGCCAGCAGACCTACGACAGGGGGGCACACTGAAGCTTTCTTT	CASRPTTGGHTEAFF
NA	TRBJ2-7	TRBD2	TRBV19	TGTGCCAGTAGTACCCCTAGCGGGACCGCCTACGAGCAGTACTTC	CASSTPSGTAYEQYF
NA	TRBJ1-4	NA	TRBV3-1/TRBV3-2	TGTGCCAGCAGCCACGCAGAAACGAGAGGGGAAAAACTGTTTTTT	CASSHAETRGEKLFF
NA	TRBJ1-4	NA	TRBV11-2	TGTGCCAGCAGCTTTTACAGGGCTAATGAAAAACTGTTTTTT	CASSFYRANEKLFF
NA	TRBJ2-1	NA	TRBV4-1	TGCGCCAGCAGCCAAGTAGGGGGAGCACACAATGAGCAGTTCTTC	CASSQVGGAHNEQFF
NA	TRBJ2-1	NA	TRBV24-1	TGTGCCACCAGTGATTTGCGCAATGAGCAGTTCTTC	CATSDLRNEQFF
NA	TRBJ1-2	NA	TRBV4-1	TGCGCCAGCAGCCATTTGAGGTTGGCCTATGGCTACACCTTC	CASSHLRLAYGYTF
NA	TRBJ1-1	NA	TRBV4-1	TGCGCCAGCAGCCGTGGAGGGCACGGCACTGAAGCTTTCTTT	CASSRGGHGTEAFF
NA	TRBJ2-5	NA	TRBV19	TGTGCCAGTAGTACCCCGGCTAGCACTCGGGGGACCCAGTACTTC	CASSTPASTRGTQYF
NA	TRBJ1-3	NA	TRBV7-2	TGTGCCAGCAGCTTAGTGTCTCTAGGTGGAAACACCATATATTTT	CASSLVSLGGNTIYF
NA	TRBJ2-2	TRBD1	TRBV27	TGTGCCAGCAGTTTAATGACAGGGGGAGGAACCGGGGAGCTGTTTTTT	CASSLMTGGGTGELFF
NA	TRBJ2-3	TRBD1	TRBV6-5	TGTGCCAGCAGGCTACAGGGGGCCGGAGATACGCAGTATTTT	CASRLQGAGDTQYF
NA	TRBJ1-4	NA	TRBV11-2	TGTGCCAGCAGCTTAGGGGGGGGCGAAAAACTGTTTTTT	CASSLGGGEKLFF
NA	TRBJ1-1	TRBD1	TRBV5-1	TGCGCCAGCAGCTCTCAGGGACAGGGAATGAACACTGAAGCTTTCTTT	CASSSQGQGMNTEAFF
NA	TRBJ1-2	TRBD1	TRBV6-5	TGTGCCAGCAGTTACGGAGGGACAGATCGGTATGGCTACACCTTC	CASSYGGTDRYGYTF
few	TRBJ1-2	NA	TRBV7-9	TGTGCCAGCAGCTTAGATATCTCCGGCTACACCTTC	CASSLDISGYTF